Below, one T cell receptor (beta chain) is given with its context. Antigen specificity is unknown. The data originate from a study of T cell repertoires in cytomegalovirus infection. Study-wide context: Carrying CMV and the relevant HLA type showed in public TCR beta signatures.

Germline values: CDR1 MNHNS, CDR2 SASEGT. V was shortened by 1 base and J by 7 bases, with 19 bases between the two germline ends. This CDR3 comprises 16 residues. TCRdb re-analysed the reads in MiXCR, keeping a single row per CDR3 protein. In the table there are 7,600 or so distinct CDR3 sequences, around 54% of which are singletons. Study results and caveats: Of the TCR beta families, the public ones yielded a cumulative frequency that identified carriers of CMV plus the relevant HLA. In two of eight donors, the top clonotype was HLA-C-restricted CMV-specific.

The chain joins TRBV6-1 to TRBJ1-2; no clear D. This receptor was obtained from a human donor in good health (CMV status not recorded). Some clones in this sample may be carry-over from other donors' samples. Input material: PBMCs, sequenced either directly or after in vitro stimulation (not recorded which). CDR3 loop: CASSEVGLTYGIGYTF. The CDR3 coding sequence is TGTGCCAGCAGTGAAGTCGGGCTCACGTACGGTATTGGCTACACCTTC.